This T cell receptor beta chain was profiled in a study of cytomegalovirus exposure and HLA in healthy donors. The study, taken as a whole, reports: Most observed TCR sequences were rare, whereas some public TCRs were detected in many donors. Later analysis placed DRB1 highest and HLA-C lowest in TCR association rates, which differed by HLA locus.

13 Jbeta primers and 60 Vbeta primers were used for the PCR. The method was immunoSEQ multiplex PCR; TCRdb's version includes in-frame clones alone and lacks a portion of them. The sample consists of approximately 220,000 clones, approximately 78% of them appearing once. As regards this clone: Its antigen remains unidentified.

The CDR3 contains 15 residues. The germline V gene has CDR1 SGDLS and CDR2 YYNGEE. With 2 bases clipped from V and 3 bases from J, the junction kept 6 bases outside the gene matches. The origin of this receptor is a man younger than 45 in good health and CMV-seronegative. This sequence joins TRBV9 and TRBJ2-3, with 7 bases aligning to TRBD1. The sample was PBMCs. CDR3 nucleotides: TGTGCCAGCAGCGTGACAGGGTGGGGTACAGATACGCAGTATTTT. Protein sequence: CASSVTGWGTDTQYF. Together with reference TRBV9 and TRBJ2-3, the CDR3 gives the full variable domain: DSGVTQTPKHLITATGQRVTLRCSPRSGDLSVYWYQQSLDQGLQFLIQYYNGEERAKGNILERFSAQQFPDLHSELNLSSLELGDSALYFCASSVTGWGTDTQYFGPGTRLTVL.